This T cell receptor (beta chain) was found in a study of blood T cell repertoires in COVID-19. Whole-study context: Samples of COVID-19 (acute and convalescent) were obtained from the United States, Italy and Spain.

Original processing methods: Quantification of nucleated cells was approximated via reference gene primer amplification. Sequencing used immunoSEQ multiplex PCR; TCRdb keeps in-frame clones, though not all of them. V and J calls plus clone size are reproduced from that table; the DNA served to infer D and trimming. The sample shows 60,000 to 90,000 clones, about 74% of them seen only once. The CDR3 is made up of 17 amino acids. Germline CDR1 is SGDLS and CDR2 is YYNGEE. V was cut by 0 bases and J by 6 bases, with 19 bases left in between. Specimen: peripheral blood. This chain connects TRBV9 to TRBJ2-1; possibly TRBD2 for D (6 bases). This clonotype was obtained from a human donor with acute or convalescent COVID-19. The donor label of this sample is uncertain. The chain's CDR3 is CASSVAVSGVMGNEQFF. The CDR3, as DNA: TGTGCCAGCAGCGTAGCGGTTAGCGGAGTAATGGGCAATGAGCAGTTCTTC.